This T cell receptor beta chain is from a study of blood T cell repertoires in COVID-19. This table comes from immunoSEQ multiplex PCR, and its TCRdb copy is limited to in-frame clones, with some not included. This table has some 330,000 clones, just under 90% appearing once. This CDR3 has 14 amino acids. Germline V CDR1 and CDR2: MNHEY, SVGAGI. Trimming shortened V by 2 bases and J by 3 bases, and 7 bases separated the two germline ends. The chain uses TRBV6-5 and TRBJ2-2; D remains ambiguous. The sample consisted of peripheral blood. This TCR derives from a woman in her 30s with COVID-19, enrolled during active disease. The CDR3 is CASSYARDTGELFF. In DNA form, the CDR3 reads TGTGCCAGCAGTTACGCTCGGGACACCGGGGAGCTGTTTTTT.